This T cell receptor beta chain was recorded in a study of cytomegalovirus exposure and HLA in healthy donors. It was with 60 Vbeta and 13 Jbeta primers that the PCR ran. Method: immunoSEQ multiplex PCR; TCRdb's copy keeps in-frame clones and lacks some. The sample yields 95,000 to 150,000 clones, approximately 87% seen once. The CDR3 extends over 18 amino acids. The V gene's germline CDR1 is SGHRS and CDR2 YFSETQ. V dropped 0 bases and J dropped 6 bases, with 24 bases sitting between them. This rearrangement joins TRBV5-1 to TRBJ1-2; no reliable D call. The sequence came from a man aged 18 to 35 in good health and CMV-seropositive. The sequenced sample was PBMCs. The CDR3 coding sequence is TGCGCCAGCAGCTTGGAGCCCGGGGTAAATTGGCTCGTCGATGGCTACACCTTC. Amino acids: CASSLEPGVNWLVDGYTF.